This T cell receptor beta chain was sequenced for a study of blood T cell repertoires in COVID-19. The overall study: Samples of COVID-19 (acute and convalescent) were obtained from the United States, Italy and Spain. PBMCs, B-cell-depleted T cells, or T cells provided the cDNA or gDNA that made up the material.

Some clones are missing from TCRdb's copy, which holds only in-frame ones; the method was immunoSEQ multiplex PCR. Seen here are 35,000 or so clones, roughly 90% observed once, and the top ten hold around 10%. Material: peripheral blood. The sequence was collected from a man aged 70-80 years with acute or convalescent COVID-19.

The CDR3 bases are TGTGCCAGCAGTCTCCTCTACAGGGAAGGCTACACCTTC. Translated, it gives CASSLLYREGYTF. V is TRBV28 and J is TRBJ1-2; possibly TRBD1 for D (6 bases). CDR1 and CDR2 from the germline V gene are MDHEN and SYDVKM. The CDR3 has 13 residues. V was clipped by 5 bases and J by 8 bases, with 15 bases between them.